The clone carrying this TCR beta chain appeared many times. Its antigen is as yet unknown. Each single cDNA molecule received a unique molecular identifier. TCRdb ran MiXCR on the 5' RACE reads and lists one entry per CDR3 protein. Here the sample spans about 48,000 distinct CDR3 sequences, 7% to 9% being singletons. This sample was taken from a study of early T cells in non-severe SARS-CoV-2 infection. Study results and limitations: The VDJdb matching leaned toward anti-spike CD8 responses and overlooked private and CD4 specificities.

V lost 3 bases to trimming and J lost 1 base; unmatched junction nucleotides: 6. The CDR3 is 15 residues long. Germline V gives CDR1 ENHRY, CDR2 SYGVKD. The material sequenced was whole blood. J is TRBJ2-7 and V is TRBV10-3; TRBD1 aligns across 7 bases. The origin of this receptor is an adult who was a healthcare worker with PCR-confirmed SARS-CoV-2 infection or an uninfected control (not recorded which). CDR3 sequence (DNA): TGTGCCATCAGTGATCCGGGACAGAGTTCCTACGAGCAGTACTTC. Protein sequence: CAISDPGQSSYEQYF.